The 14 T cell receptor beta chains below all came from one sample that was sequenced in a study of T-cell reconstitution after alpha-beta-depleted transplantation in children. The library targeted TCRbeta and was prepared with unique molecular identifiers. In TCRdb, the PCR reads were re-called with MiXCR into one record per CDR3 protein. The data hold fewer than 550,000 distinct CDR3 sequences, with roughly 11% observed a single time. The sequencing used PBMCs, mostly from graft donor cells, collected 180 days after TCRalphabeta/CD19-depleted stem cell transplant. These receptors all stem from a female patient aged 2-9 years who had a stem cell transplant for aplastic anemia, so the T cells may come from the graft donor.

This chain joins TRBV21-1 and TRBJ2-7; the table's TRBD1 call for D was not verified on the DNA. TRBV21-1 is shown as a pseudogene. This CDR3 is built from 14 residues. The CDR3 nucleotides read TGTGCCAGCAGCAGGACAGGGGGAGAGTACGAGCAGTACGTC. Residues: CASSRTGGEYEQYV.

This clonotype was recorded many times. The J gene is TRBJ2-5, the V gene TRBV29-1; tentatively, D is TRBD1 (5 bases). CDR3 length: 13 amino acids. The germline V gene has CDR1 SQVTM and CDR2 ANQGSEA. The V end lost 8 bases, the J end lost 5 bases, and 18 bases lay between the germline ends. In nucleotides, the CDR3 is TGCAGCATCCCGGCAGGGCGTGGGGAGACCCAGTACTTC. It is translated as CSIPAGRGETQYF.

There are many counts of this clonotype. CDR3 in DNA: TGCGCCAGCAGCTTGTTCCAAGCGGGAGTTCCAGATACGCAGTATTTT. Translation: CASSLFQAGVPDTQYF. The V gene is TRBV5-1, the J gene TRBJ2-3, with 8 bases fitting TRBD2. Germline V gene sequence: CDR1 SGHRS, CDR2 YFSETQ. The V segment lost 1 base and the J segment 4 bases; nucleotides outside the gene matches: 8. This CDR3 comprises 16 residues.

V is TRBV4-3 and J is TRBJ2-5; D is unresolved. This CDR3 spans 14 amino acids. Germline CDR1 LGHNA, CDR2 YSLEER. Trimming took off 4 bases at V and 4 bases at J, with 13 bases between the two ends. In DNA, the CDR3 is TGCGCCAGCAGCCGGTTTATCACCGGAGAGACCCAGTACTTC. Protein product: CASSRFITGETQYF.

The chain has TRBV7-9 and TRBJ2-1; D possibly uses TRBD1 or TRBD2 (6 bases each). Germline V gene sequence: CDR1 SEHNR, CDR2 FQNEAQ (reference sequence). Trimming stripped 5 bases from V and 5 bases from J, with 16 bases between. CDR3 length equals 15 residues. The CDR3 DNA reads TGTGCCAGCAGCGGATCGGGGGCTATTAACAATGAGCAGTTCTTC. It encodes CASSGSGAINNEQFF.

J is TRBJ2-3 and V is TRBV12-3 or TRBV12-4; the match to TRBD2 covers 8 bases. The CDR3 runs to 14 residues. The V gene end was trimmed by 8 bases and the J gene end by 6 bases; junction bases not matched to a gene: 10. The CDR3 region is CASDPGGPGDTQYF. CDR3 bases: TGTGCCAGCGACCCGGGGGGGCCAGGGGATACGCAGTATTTT.

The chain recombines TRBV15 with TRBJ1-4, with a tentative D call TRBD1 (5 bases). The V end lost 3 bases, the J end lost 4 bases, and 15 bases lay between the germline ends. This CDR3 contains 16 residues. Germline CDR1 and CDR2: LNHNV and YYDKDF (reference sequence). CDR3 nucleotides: TGTGCCACCAGCAGTGAGATCGGGGCCTATAATGAAAAACTGTTTTTT. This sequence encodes CATSSEIGAYNEKLFF.

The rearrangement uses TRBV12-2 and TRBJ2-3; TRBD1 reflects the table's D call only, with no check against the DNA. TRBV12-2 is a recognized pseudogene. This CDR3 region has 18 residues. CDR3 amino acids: CASRLGNGSFHPGDTQYF. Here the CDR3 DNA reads TGTGCAAGTCGCTTAGGGAACGGTAGTTTCCACCCCGGAGATACGCAGTATTTT.

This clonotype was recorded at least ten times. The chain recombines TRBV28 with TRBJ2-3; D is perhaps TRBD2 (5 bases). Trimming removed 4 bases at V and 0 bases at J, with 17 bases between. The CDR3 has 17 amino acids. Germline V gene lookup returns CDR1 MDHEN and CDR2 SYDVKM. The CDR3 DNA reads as TGTGCCAGCAGTTCGTCGTACCTTCTAGCAAGCACAGATACGCAGTATTTT. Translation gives CASSSSYLLASTDTQYF.

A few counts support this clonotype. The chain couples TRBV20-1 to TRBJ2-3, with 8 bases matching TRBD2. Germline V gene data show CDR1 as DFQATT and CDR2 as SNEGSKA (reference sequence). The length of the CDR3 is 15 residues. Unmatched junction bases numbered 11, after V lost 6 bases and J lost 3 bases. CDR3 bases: TGCAGTGCCCCGCCGGGACTAGGGAGGACAGATACGCAGTATTTT. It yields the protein CSAPPGLGRTDTQYF.

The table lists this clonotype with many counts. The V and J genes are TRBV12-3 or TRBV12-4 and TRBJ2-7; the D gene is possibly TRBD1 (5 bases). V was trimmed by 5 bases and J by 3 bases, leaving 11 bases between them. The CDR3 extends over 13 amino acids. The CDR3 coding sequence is TGTGCCAGCAGTGGCCGACAGATCTACGAGCAGTACTTC. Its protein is CASSGRQIYEQYF.

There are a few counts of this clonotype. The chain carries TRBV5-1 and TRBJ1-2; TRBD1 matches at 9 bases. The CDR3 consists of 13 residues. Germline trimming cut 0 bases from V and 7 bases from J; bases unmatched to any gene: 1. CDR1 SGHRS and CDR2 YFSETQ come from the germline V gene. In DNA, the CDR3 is TGCGCCAGCAGCTTGGGGGACAGGGTTGGCTACACCTTC. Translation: CASSLGDRVGYTF.

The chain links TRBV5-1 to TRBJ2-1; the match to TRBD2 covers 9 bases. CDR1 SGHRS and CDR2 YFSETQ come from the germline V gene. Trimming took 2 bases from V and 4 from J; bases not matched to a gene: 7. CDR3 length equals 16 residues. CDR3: CASSFIGSGSYNEQFF. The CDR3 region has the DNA TGCGCCAGCAGCTTTATAGGTAGCGGGAGTTACAATGAGCAGTTCTTC.

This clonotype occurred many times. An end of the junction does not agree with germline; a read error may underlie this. CDR3 nucleotides: TGTGCCAGCAGCTTAGAGGGTAGCAATCAGCCCCAGCATTTT. Its protein is CASSLEGSNQPQHF. The chain couples TRBV5-1 to TRBJ1-5, with D uncertain. Germline CDR1 and CDR2: SGHRS and YFSETQ. The CDR3 covers 14 residues. Combining the CDR3 with reference TRBV5-1 and TRBJ1-5 gives the whole variable domain KAGVTQTPRYLIKTRGQQVTLSCSPISGHRSVSWYQQTPGQGLQFLFEYFSETQRNKGNFPGRFSGRQFSNSRSEMNVSTLELGDSALYLCASSLEGSNQPQHFGDGTRLSIL.